These 23 T cell receptor beta chains originate from one sample sequenced in a study of control samples from healthy donors and cancer patients. Profiling relied on immunoSEQ multiplex PCR, and the TCRdb table lists in-frame clones only, not all of them. The sample lists tens of thousands of clones, roughly 95% occurring once. The sample consisted of blood. These receptor sequences come from a man in his 60s in good health.

CDR3 DNA sequence: TGTGCCAGCAGCCCCTTAGGGCGAGGGGGATCAGATACTAGCACAGATACGCAGTATTTT. Its protein is CASSPLGRGGSDTSTDTQYF. The chain uses TRBV14 and TRBJ2-3, with D tentatively TRBD1 (6 bases). The germline V gene encodes CDR1 SGHDN and CDR2 FVKESK. The V end lost 4 bases, the J end lost 0 bases, and 26 bases lay between the germline ends. CDR3 size: 20 residues.

The genes are TRBV6-2 or TRBV6-3 and TRBJ2-1; tentatively, D is TRBD1 (5 bases). The germline gives CDR1 MNHEY, CDR2 SVGEGT. V lost 2 bases and J 4 bases, leaving 12 bases between the germline ends. There are 15 residues in the CDR3. The CDR3 coding sequence is TGTGCCAGCAGTTACGAAGGACACGGATACAATGAGCAGTTCTTC. Protein: CASSYEGHGYNEQFF.

This rearrangement joins TRBV6-1 to TRBJ2-5, with 8 bases lining up with TRBD2. The J segment lost 1 base and the V segment lost 2 bases, leaving 6 bases of the junction unmatched. This CDR3 is 16 amino acids long. The germline V gene encodes CDR1 MNHNS and CDR2 SASEGT. The CDR3 nucleotides read TGTGCCAGCAGTGAATTAAGCGGGGGCCGCCAAGAGACCCAGTACTTC. Its protein is CASSELSGGRQETQYF.

CDR3 sequence reads: CATSRGNRFQYF. The CDR3 bases are TGTGCCACCAGCAGAGGGAACAGGTTCCAGTACTTC. The rearrangement joins TRBV15 to TRBJ2-5, with D perhaps matching TRBD1 (5 bases). The CDR3 runs to 12 residues. The germline gives CDR1 LNHNV, CDR2 YYDKDF (reference sequence). V lost 1 base, J lost 10 bases, and 10 bases lay in between.

This clone was seen once. The V and J genes are TRBV18 and TRBJ1-6; D gene ambiguous. V lost 1 base and J lost 6, with 13 bases in between. The CDR3 covers 16 residues. Looked up from germline, CDR1 is KGHSH and CDR2 is LQKENI. Here the CDR3 DNA reads TGTGCCAGCTCACCACTTGGAGGCGACCTTAATTCACCCCTCCACTTT. Translated, it gives CASSPLGGDLNSPLHF.

The chain has TRBV11-2 and TRBJ2-3; a weak D match, TRBD1 (5 bases). The V gene lost 4 bases and the J gene lost 0 bases, with 11 bases spanning the gap. The CDR3 has 15 amino acids. CDR1 SGHAT and CDR2 FQNNGV come from the germline V gene. In DNA form, the CDR3 reads TGTGCCAGCAGCTCCACTCAGGGTAGCACAGATACGCAGTATTTT. This sequence encodes CASSSTQGSTDTQYF. The whole variable domain, remainder taken from reference TRBV11-2 and TRBJ2-3, is EAGVAQSPRYKIIEKRQSVAFWCNPISGHATLYWYQQILGQGPKLLIQFQNNGVVDDSQLPKDRFSAERLKGVDSTLKIQPAKLEDSAVYLCASSSTQGSTDTQYFGPGTRLTVL.

The CDR3 sequence is CASRPILAGGMDTQYF. CDR3 bases: TGTGCCAGCAGACCCATCCTAGCGGGGGGCATGGATACGCAGTATTTT. The chain has TRBV28 and TRBJ2-3, with TRBD2 matching 11 bases. The length of the CDR3 is 16 residues. CDR1 MDHEN and CDR2 SYDVKM come from the germline V gene. Trimming at V came to 6 bases and at J to 6 bases, leaving 11 bases not matched to a gene.

The chain combines TRBV12-3 or TRBV12-4 with TRBJ2-1, with D unresolved. V was clipped by 6 bases and J by 10 bases, with 7 bases between them. The CDR3 loop spans 10 amino acids. DNA for the CDR3: TGTGCCAGCAGCCTGGGGGAGCAGTTCTTC. It codes for CASSLGEQFF.

The chain combines TRBV3-1 (or the pseudogene TRBV3-2) with TRBJ1-6, with a tentative D call TRBD1 (6 bases). Per germline, CDR1 LGHDT and CDR2 YNNKEL (reference sequence). V lost 1 base and J lost 10, with 11 bases in between. There are 14 residues in the CDR3. The CDR3: CASSQVTGQSPLHF. The CDR3 DNA sequence: TGTGCCAGCAGCCAAGTGACAGGTCAGTCACCCCTCCACTTT.

This chain connects TRBV4-2 to TRBJ2-7; TRBD1 matches 8 bases. V was clipped by 4 bases and J by 2 bases; unmatched bases: 13. The germline V gene has CDR1 LGHNA and CDR2 YNFKEQ. CDR3 size: 17 residues. The CDR3 coding sequence is TGTGCCAGCAGCCTCCTATCCCGTGGACAGGGTGCCTACGAGCAGTACTTC. Its translation is CASSLLSRGQGAYEQYF.

The CDR3 nucleotides read TGCGCCAGCACTCCGGGACAGGGGGTGAGGAGCAATCAGCCCCAGCATTTT. Translation: CASTPGQGVRSNQPQHF. This chain links TRBV10-2 with TRBJ1-5; TRBD1 matches at 11 bases. The CDR3 runs 17 residues. V gave up 7 bases and J gave up 1 base; unmatched junction bases: 9. Germline V gene lookup returns CDR1 WSHSY and CDR2 SAAADI.

The rearrangement joins TRBV28 to TRBJ1-5, with D possibly matching TRBD1 (5 bases). Germline V CDR1 and CDR2: MDHEN, SYDVKM. There are 15 residues in the CDR3. Trimming stripped 1 base from V and 2 bases from J, with 9 bases between. CDR3 sequence (DNA): TGTGCCAGCAGTTTATTGCAGGGAGGCAATCAGCCCCAGCATTTT. It codes for CASSLLQGGNQPQHF.

The rearrangement uses TRBV29-1 and TRBJ2-1, with 10 bases that match TRBD1. The V gene end was trimmed by 5 bases and the J gene end by 4 bases; junction bases not matched to a gene: 5. Germline values: CDR1 SQVTM, CDR2 ANQGSEA. The CDR3 extends over 14 amino acids. CDR3 in amino acids: CSVPGTGEYNEQFF. Here the CDR3 DNA reads TGCAGCGTTCCCGGGACAGGGGAATACAATGAGCAGTTCTTC.

This rearrangement joins TRBV7-6 to TRBJ1-6; 7 bases are shared with TRBD1. The trim removed 0 bases at V and 0 bases at J, leaving 2 bases unmatched. The germline gives CDR1 SGHVS, CDR2 FNYEAQ. The length of the CDR3 is 17 residues. DNA for the CDR3: TGTGCCAGCAGCTTAGCACAGGGGAGCTCCTATAATTCACCCCTCCACTTT. The encoded protein is CASSLAQGSSYNSPLHF.

The chain carries TRBV19 and TRBJ1-6, with D hard to call. The CDR3 spans 13 residues. The germline CDR1 and CDR2 sequences are LNHDA and SQIVND (reference sequence). V gave up 8 bases and J gave up 1 base, with 6 bases separating them. The CDR3 loop reads CASGESYNSPLHF. CDR3 coding DNA: TGTGCCAGTGGGGAATCCTATAATTCACCCCTCCACTTT.

There are a few counts of this clone. The chain uses TRBV6-6 and TRBJ1-2, with D possibly TRBD1 on 6 matching bases. V dropped 7 bases and J dropped 4 bases, with 10 bases sitting between them. CDR1 is MNHNY, CDR2 SVGAGI, per germline (reference sequence). CDR3 length equals 12 residues. The DNA of the CDR3 is TGTGCCAGCAACAGGGACGGCTATGGCTACACCTTC. Its protein is CASNRDGYGYTF.

The V gene is TRBV6-5, the J gene TRBJ2-3; D remains ambiguous. V shed 8 bases and J shed 2 bases, with 11 bases lying between them. This CDR3 comprises 13 residues. From germline, CDR1 is MNHEY and CDR2 SVGAGI. DNA of the CDR3: TGTGCCAGCTCCTCGACTGTCACAGATACGCAGTATTTT. This codes for CASSSTVTDTQYF.

J is TRBJ1-3 and V is TRBV25-1; D ambiguous. V was clipped by 4 bases and J by 0 bases, with 10 bases between them. The CDR3 loop spans 15 amino acids. CDR1 is MGHDK and CDR2 is SYGVNS in the germline V gene. This CDR3 reads CASSVGGISGNTIYF. The CDR3 coding sequence is TGTGCCAGCAGTGTGGGCGGAATCTCTGGAAACACCATATATTTT.

The chain carries TRBV7-2 and TRBJ2-7, with 9 bases aligning to TRBD1. V dropped 2 bases and J dropped 8; count of bases not matched to a gene: 19. The CDR3 has 18 amino acids. CDR1 and CDR2 from the germline V gene are SGHTA and FQGNSA. This CDR3 is CASSLRPFDGQGRSKQYF. CDR3 in DNA: TGTGCCAGCAGCTTAAGGCCCTTTGACGGACAGGGGAGATCGAAGCAGTACTTC. The full variable domain, with the rest looked up from reference TRBV7-2 and TRBJ2-7, is GAGVSQSPSNKVTEKGKDVELRCDPISGHTALYWYRQSLGQGLEFLIYFQGNSAPDKSGLPSDRFSAERTGGSVSTLTIQRTQQEDSAVYLCASSLRPFDGQGRSKQYFGPGTRLTVT.

V and J are TRBV6-2 or TRBV6-3 and TRBJ2-3, with D maybe TRBD2 (5 bases). Germline V lookup: CDR1 MNHEY, CDR2 SVGEGT. The CDR3 runs 14 residues. Between the trimmed V and J ends, which lost 2 bases and 8 bases, there was a span of 14 bases. CDR3 DNA sequence: TGTGCCAGCAGTTACAACGGGGTTAAGGGTACGCAGTATTTT. Its translation is CASSYNGVKGTQYF.

This sequence joins TRBV9 and TRBJ2-1; D gene ambiguous. Germline loops: CDR1 SGDLS, CDR2 YYNGEE. V lost 5 bases, J lost 9 bases, and 9 bases lay in between. The CDR3 loop spans 11 amino acids. The CDR3 DNA reads TGTGCCAGCAGTGCAGAAAGTGAGCAGTTCTTC. Its translation is CASSAESEQFF. The variable domain in full, with the rest retrieved from reference TRBV9 and TRBJ2-1, is DSGVTQTPKHLITATGQRVTLRCSPRSGDLSVYWYQQSLDQGLQFLIQYYNGEERAKGNILERFSAQQFPDLHSELNLSSLELGDSALYFCASSAESEQFFGPGTRLTVL.

V and J are TRBV4-1 and TRBJ2-1, with TRBD2 identical over 7 bases. Germline V gene data show CDR1 as MGHRA and CDR2 as YSYEKL. This CDR3 spans 16 amino acids. V lost 5 bases, J lost 1 base, and 8 bases stayed unmatched. In nucleotides, the CDR3 is TGCGCCAGCAGCATCAGACTAGCCGGATCCTACAATGAGCAGTTCTTC. Protein product: CASSIRLAGSYNEQFF.

V usage is TRBV28 and J usage is TRBJ1-1; TRBD1 aligns across 9 bases. Germline loops: CDR1 MDHEN, CDR2 SYDVKM. This CDR3 contains 15 residues. The J segment lost 0 bases and the V segment lost 5 bases, leaving 4 bases of the junction unmatched. This CDR3 reads CASSENRGLNTEAFF. CDR3 in DNA: TGTGCCAGCAGTGAAAACAGGGGGCTGAACACTGAAGCTTTCTTT.